This TCR beta chain was found in a study of T cells after yellow fever vaccination. Study results and caveats: Detected again after the booster were most primary-vaccination clones, at nearly 97% CD4 and about 90% CD8. From the bulk population, abundant clonotypes could contaminate and appear within FACS-sorted repertoires. Only a minor proportion of clonotypes was detected across both CD4 and CD8 compartments.

Regarding this clonotype: The antigen is not known.

Germline V lookup: CDR1 DFQATT, CDR2 SNEGSKA (reference sequence). V lost 1 base and J lost 8; bases outside the gene matches: 8. This CDR3 comprises 14 residues. TCR cDNA, made by 5'RACE template switching, carried an added universal primer site and UMIs. Using its own MiXCR run on the 5' RACE reads, TCRdb lists one record per CDR3 protein. This table has 500,000 to 650,000 distinct CDR3 sequences, 12% appearing once. Source: PBMCs, taken on the day of the yellow fever booster vaccination. This chain uses TRBV20-1 with TRBJ2-1; 7 bases map to TRBD2. The receptor comes from a man in his thirties or forties who received the YFV17D yellow fever vaccine. The CDR3 sequence is CSARGARERDEQFF. The CDR3 DNA reads TGCAGTGCTAGAGGGGCGCGGGAGCGGGATGAGCAGTTCTTC.